This T cell receptor (beta chain) derives from a study of blood T cell repertoires in COVID-19. Study-wide context: COVID-19 samples from acute and convalescent phases originated in the United States, Italy and Spain. T cells, B-cell-depleted T cells, or PBMCs provided the cDNA or gDNA that served as material.

Trimming removed 0 bases at V and 9 bases at J, with 14 bases between. CDR1 and CDR2 from the germline V gene are LNHNV and YYDKDF (reference sequence). CDR3 length: 14 amino acids. The method was immunoSEQ multiplex PCR; TCRdb's version includes in-frame clones alone and lacks a portion of them. The profile shows about 260,000 clones, approximately 84% of them singletons. The V and J genes are TRBV15 and TRBJ1-2; a possible D gene is TRBD1 (6 bases). Material: peripheral blood. The sequence derives from a human donor in a cohort sampled during active COVID-19. The CDR3 protein is CATSRDRGVLRYTF. Written as DNA, the CDR3 is TGTGCCACCAGCAGAGACAGGGGAGTCCTGCGCTACACCTTC.